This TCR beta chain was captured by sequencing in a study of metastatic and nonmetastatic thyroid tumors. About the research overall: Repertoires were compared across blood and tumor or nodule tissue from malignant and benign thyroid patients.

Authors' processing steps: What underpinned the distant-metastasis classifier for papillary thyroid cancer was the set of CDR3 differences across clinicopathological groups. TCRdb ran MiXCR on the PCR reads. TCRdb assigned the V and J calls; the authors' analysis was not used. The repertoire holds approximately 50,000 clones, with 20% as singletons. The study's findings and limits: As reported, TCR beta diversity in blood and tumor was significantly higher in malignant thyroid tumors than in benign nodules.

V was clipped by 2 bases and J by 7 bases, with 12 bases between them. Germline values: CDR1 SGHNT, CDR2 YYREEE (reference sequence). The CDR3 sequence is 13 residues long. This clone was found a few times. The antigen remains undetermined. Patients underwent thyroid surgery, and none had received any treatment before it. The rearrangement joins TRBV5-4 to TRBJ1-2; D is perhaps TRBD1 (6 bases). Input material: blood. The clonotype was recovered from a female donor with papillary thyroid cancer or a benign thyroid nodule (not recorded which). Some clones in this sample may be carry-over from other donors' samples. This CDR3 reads CASSFLGGTGYTF. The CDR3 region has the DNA TGTGCCAGCAGCTTTCTCGGGGGCACTGGCTACACCTTC.